Detailed here is one T cell receptor beta chain. The antigen is not known. With 3 bases removed from V and 2 bases from J, the gap between germline ends came to 17 bases. CDR1 and CDR2 from the germline V gene are MNHNY and SVGAGI (reference sequence). This CDR3 comprises 16 residues. The sample comes from a study of cytomegalovirus exposure and HLA in healthy donors. Study context: The study's early data release held 75 million to 95 million unique TCRs from HLA-typed donors. Overall study findings and caveats: The listing of roughly 160 TCR beta chains classed them as cytomegalovirus-associated. Within the data, a cluster of highly shared sequence variants was likely a sequencing artifact.

Vbeta (60) and Jbeta (13) primers were used in the PCR. Produced via immunoSEQ multiplex PCR; TCRdb's table is partial and in-frame only. Recorded for this sample: under 60,000 clones. The material sequenced was PBMCs. The sequence derives from a woman in her twenties or thirties in good health and CMV-seropositive. The rearrangement links TRBV6-6 to TRBJ2-7, with D possibly matching TRBD2 (5 bases). The CDR3 reads CASSYALAVSAYEQYF. The CDR3 region has the DNA TGTGCCAGCAGTTATGCCCTAGCAGTTAGCGCCTACGAGCAGTACTTC.